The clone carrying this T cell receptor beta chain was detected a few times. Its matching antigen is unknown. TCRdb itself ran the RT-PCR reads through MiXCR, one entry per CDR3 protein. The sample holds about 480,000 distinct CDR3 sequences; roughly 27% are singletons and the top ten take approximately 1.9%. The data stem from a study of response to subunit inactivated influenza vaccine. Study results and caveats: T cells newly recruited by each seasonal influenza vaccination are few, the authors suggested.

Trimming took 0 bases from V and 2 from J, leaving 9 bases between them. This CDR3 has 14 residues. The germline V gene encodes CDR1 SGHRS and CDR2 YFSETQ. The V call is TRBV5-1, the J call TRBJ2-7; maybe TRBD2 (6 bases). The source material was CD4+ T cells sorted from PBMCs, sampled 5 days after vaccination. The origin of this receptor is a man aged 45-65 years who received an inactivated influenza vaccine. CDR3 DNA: TGCGCCAGCAGCTTGGGCCCGGGGGCCTACGAGCAGTACTTC. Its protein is CASSLGPGAYEQYF.